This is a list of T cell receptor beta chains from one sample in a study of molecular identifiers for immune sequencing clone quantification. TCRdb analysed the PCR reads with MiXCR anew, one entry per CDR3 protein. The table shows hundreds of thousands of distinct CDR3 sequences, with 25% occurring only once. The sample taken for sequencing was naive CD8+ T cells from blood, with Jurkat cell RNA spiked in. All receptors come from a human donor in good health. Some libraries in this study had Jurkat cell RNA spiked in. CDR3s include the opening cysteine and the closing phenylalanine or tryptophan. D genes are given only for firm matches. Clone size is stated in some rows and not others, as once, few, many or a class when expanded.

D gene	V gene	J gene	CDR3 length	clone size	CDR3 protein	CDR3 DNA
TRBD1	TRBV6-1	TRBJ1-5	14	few	CASRQGFGSQPQHF	TGTGCCAGCAGACAGGGGTTCGGTAGTCAGCCCCAGCATTTT
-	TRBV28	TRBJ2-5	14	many	CASSLYLEQETQYF	TGTGCCAGCAGTCTCTACCTAGAGCAAGAGACCCAGTACTTC
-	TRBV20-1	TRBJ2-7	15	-	CSASRWDEYSYEQYF	TGCAGTGCTAGCCGGTGGGACGAGTACTCCTACGAGCAGTACTTC
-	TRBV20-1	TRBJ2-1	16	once	CTARVSRGPLRNEQFF	TGCACTGCTAGGGTTTCCAGGGGTCCTTTGCGGAATGAGCAGTTCTTC
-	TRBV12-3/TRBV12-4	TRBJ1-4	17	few	CASSLTEGIATNEKLFF	TGTGCCAGCAGTCTTACGGAGGGGATAGCAACTAATGAAAAACTGTTTTTT
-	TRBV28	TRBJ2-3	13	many	CASSYRVGDTQYF	TGTGCCAGCAGTTACAGGGTCGGAGATACGCAGTATTTT
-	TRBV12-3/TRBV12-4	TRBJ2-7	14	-	CASSHSLIGYEQYF	TGTGCCAGCAGTCACTCCCTTATAGGATACGAGCAGTACTTC
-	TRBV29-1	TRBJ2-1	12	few	CSVEERLGEQFF	TGCAGCGTTGAAGAGAGACTAGGAGAGCAGTTCTTC
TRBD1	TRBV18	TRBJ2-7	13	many	CASSPTGGHEQYF	TGTGCCAGCTCACCAACAGGGGGCCACGAGCAGTACTTC
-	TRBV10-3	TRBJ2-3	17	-	CAISSPGARYGTDTQYF	TGTGCCATCAGTTCTCCGGGGGCTCGATACGGCACAGATACGCAGTATTTT
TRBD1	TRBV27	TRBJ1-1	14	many	CASSFLGQGTGAFF	TGTGCCAGCAGTTTCTTGGGACAGGGGACGGGAGCTTTCTTT
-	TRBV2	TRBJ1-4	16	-	CASSEDTPLGNEKLFF	TGTGCCAGCAGTGAAGACACCCCGCTTGGTAATGAAAAACTGTTTTTT
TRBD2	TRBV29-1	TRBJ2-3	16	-	CSASGLAGELPDTQYF	TGCAGCGCCTCGGGACTAGCGGGAGAATTGCCAGATACGCAGTATTTT
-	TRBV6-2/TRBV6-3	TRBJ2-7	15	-	CASSSIGVQFHEQYF	TGTGCCAGCAGCTCAATCGGGGTACAGTTCCACGAGCAGTACTTC
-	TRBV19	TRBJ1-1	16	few	CASSLSPGPTRTEAFF	TGTGCCAGTAGTCTCTCCCCGGGACCCACCAGGACTGAAGCTTTCTTT
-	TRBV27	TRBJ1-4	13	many	CASSFGGNEKLFF	TGTGCCAGCAGTTTCGGAGGGAATGAAAAACTGTTTTTT
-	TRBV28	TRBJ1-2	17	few	CASSTQSGGHTNYGYTF	TGTGCCAGCAGTACTCAGTCGGGGGGGCACACGAACTATGGCTACACCTTC
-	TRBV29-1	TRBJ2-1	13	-	CRVPEQGKSEQFF	TGCCGCGTTCCAGAACAGGGCAAAAGTGAACAGTTCTTC
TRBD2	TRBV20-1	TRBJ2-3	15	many	CSARNLAESTDTQYF	TGCAGTGCTAGAAACCTAGCGGAGAGCACAGATACGCAGTATTTT
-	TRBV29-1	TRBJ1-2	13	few	CSVVPGSHYGYTF	TGCAGCGTTGTTCCGGGATCTCACTATGGCTACACCTTC
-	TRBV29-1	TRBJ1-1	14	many	CSGGSWGVNTEAFF	TGCAGCGGAGGAAGTTGGGGAGTGAACACTGAAGCTTTCTTT
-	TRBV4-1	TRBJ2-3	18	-	CASSQGFPETVRTDTQYF	TGCGCCAGCAGCCAAGGATTCCCCGAGACAGTGAGGACAGATACGCAGTATTTT
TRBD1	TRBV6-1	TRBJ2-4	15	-	CASSDGQGAKNLQYF	TGTGCCAGCAGTGACGGACAGGGGGCCAAAAACCTTCAGTACTTC
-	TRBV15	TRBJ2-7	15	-	CATSRDLGLPYEQYF	TGTGCCACCAGCAGAGATCTAGGGCTCCCCTACGAGCAGTACTTC
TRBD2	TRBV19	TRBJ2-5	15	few	CASSWTSGRGETQYF	TGTGCCAGTAGTTGGACTAGCGGGAGAGGGGAGACCCAGTACTTC
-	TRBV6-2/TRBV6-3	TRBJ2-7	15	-	CASSQTSYSSYEQYF	TGTGCCAGCAGTCAAACTAGTTACTCTTCCTACGAGCAGTACTTC
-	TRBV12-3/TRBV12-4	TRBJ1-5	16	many	CASSPRDTFSNQPQHF	TGTGCCAGCAGTCCCCGGGACACCTTTAGCAATCAGCCCCAGCATTTT
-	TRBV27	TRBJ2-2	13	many	CASSLTVTGELFF	TGTGCCAGCAGTTTGACAGTCACCGGGGAGCTGTTTTTT
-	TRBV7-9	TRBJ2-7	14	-	CASSLDSKTYEQYF	TGTGCCAGCAGCTTAGATAGCAAAACCTACGAGCAGTACTTC
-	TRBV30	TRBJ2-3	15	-	CAWKGGSLRTDTQYF	TGTGCCTGGAAGGGTGGGAGTCTTAGGACAGATACGCAGTATTTT
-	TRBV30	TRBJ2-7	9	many	CAVPSEQYF	TGTGCCGTGCCCTCGGAGCAGTACTTC
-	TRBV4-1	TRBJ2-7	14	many	CASSQDSLSYEQYF	TGCGCCAGCAGCCAAGACAGTCTCTCCTACGAGCAGTACTTC
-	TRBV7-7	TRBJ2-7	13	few	CASSSAGANEQYF	TGTGCTAGCAGCTCCGCGGGGGCGAACGAGCAGTACTTC
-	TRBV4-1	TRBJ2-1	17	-	CASSQDRPAVIYNEQFF	TGCGCCAGCAGCCAAGATCGGCCAGCGGTTATCTACAATGAGCAGTTCTTC
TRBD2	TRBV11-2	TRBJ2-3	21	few	CASSLDTSWLAGGPLQDTQYF	TGTGCCAGCAGCTTAGATACGTCTTGGCTAGCGGGAGGGCCTCTTCAAGATACGCAGTATTTT
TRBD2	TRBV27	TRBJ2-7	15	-	CASSDGTSGTYEQYF	TGTGCCAGCAGCGACGGGACTAGCGGAACCTACGAGCAGTACTTC
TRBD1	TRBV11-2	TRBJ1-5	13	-	CASSSALGQEEHF	TGTGCCAGCAGCTCAGCCCTAGGACAGGAAGAGCATTTT
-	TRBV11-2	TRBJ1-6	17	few	CASFREAVPDINSPLHF	TGTGCCAGCTTCAGGGAGGCCGTCCCGGACATTAATTCACCCCTCCACTTT
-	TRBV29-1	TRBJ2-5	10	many	CSVVGETQYF	TGCAGCGTCGTAGGAGAGACCCAGTACTTC
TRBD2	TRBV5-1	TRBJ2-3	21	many	CASSLLPLAGALGYSTDTQYF	TGCGCCAGCAGCTTGTTGCCCCTAGCGGGGGCCTTGGGGTATAGCACAGATACGCAGTATTTT
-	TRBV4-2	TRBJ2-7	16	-	CASSPVAGGTPYERYF	-
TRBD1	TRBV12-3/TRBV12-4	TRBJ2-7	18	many	CASSLASFDRGPSYEQYF	TGTGCCAGCAGTTTAGCATCGTTCGACAGGGGTCCGTCCTACGAGCAGTACTTC
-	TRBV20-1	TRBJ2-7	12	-	CSASEDFYEQYF	TGCAGTGCTAGTGAGGACTTCTACGAGCAGTACTTC
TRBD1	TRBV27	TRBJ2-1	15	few	CASSSRTGTYNEQFF	TGTGCCAGCAGTTCCAGGACAGGGACCTACAATGAGCAGTTCTTC
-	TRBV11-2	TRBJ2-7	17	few	CASSLGETGPLSYEQYF	TGTGCCAGCAGCTTAGGAGAGACAGGACCCCTCTCCTACGAGCAGTACTTC
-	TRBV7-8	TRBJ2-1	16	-	CASSLYQGKSYNEQFF	TGTGCCAGCAGCTTATATCAGGGAAAGAGCTACAATGAGCAGTTCTTC
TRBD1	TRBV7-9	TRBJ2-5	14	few	CASSPWGQGDTQYF	TGTGCCAGCAGCCCTTGGGGACAGGGGGATACCCAGTACTTC
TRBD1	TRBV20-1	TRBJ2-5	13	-	CSARRTGEETQYF	TGCAGTGCTAGAAGGACAGGGGAAGAGACCCAGTACTTC
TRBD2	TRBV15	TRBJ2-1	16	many	CATSRDSSGAFMEQFF	TGTGCCACCAGCAGAGATAGTAGCGGGGCCTTCATGGAGCAGTTCTTC
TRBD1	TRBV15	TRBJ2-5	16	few	CATSPRAYRGTETQYF	TGTGCCACCAGCCCTCGAGCCTACAGGGGGACGGAGACCCAGTACTTC
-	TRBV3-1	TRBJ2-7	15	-	CASSQNIQKHYEQYF	TGTGCCAGCAGCCAAAATATACAGAAGCACTACGAGCAGTACTTC
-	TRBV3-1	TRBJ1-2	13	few	CASSQGIGVGYTF	TGTGCCAGCAGCCAAGGAATTGGTGTTGGCTACACCTTC
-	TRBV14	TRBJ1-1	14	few	CASAKWEQGLEAFF	TGTGCCAGCGCCAAGTGGGAGCAGGGCCTTGAAGCTTTCTTT
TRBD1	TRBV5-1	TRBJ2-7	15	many	CASSFSRDRPYEQYF	TGCGCCAGCAGCTTCTCCCGGGACAGACCCTACGAGCAGTACTTC